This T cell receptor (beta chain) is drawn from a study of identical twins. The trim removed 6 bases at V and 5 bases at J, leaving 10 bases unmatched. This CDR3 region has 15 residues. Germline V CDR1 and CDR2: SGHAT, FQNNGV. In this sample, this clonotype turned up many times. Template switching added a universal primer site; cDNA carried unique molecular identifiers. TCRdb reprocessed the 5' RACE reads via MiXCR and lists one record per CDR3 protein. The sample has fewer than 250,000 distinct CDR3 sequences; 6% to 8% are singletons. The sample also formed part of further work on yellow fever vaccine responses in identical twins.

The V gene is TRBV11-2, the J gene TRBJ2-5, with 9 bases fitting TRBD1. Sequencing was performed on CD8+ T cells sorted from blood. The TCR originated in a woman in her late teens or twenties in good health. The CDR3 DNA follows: TGTGCCAGCAGTTGGGACAGGGAGTATTTGGAGACCCAGTACTTC. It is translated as CASSWDREYLETQYF.